This is a list of T cell receptor beta chains from one sample in a study of response to subunit inactivated influenza vaccine. TCRdb ran MiXCR on the RT-PCR reads and lists one entry per CDR3 protein. Among 600,000 to 700,000 distinct CDR3 sequences, 14% were seen once, and the ten largest hold approximately 7.6%. The specimen was PBMCs from blood, collected around two weeks before vaccination. These receptors originate from a man between 50 and 59 years old who received an inactivated influenza vaccine. Both conserved end residues are part of each CDR3. The D gene is left open where the match is weak. Clone sizes are given selectively: once, few, many, or a class where the clone is expanded.

V	size	D	J	CDR3	DNA
TRBV7-2	few	TRBD1	TRBJ2-3	CASSSGTGLKDTQYF	TGTGCCAGCAGCTCCGGGACAGGGCTCAAAGATACGCAGTATTTT
TRBV29-1	many	-	TRBJ2-3	CSVDRQADTQYF	TGCAGCGTTGACCGCCAGGCAGATACGCAGTATTTT
TRBV6-5	-	-	TRBJ1-5	CASSPSIKNQPQHF	TGTGCCAGCAGTCCCTCGATAAAAAATCAGCCCCAGCATTTT
TRBV4-2	-	-	TRBJ2-1	CASSQEPSREQFF	TGTGCCAGCAGCCAAGAACCCAGCCGGGAGCAGTTCTTC
TRBV7-9	-	TRBD1	TRBJ2-5	CASSQGTGGETQYF	TGTGCCAGCAGCCAAGGGACAGGGGGGGAGACCCAGTACTTC
TRBV6-5	few	-	TRBJ2-5	CASTDGETQYF	TGTGCCAGCACCGACGGGGAGACCCAGTACTTC
TRBV12-3/TRBV12-4	few	-	TRBJ2-2	CASRSTPGYGELFF	TGTGCCAGCAGATCAACCCCCGGTTACGGGGAGCTGTTTTTT
TRBV27	-	TRBD1	TRBJ1-1	CASSLLTGAAEAFF	TGTGCCAGCAGTTTATTGACAGGGGCCGCTGAAGCTTTCTTT
TRBV7-8	-	TRBD2	TRBJ2-5	CASRRARWGGLRETQYF	TGTGCCAGCAGACGAGCCCGGTGGGGGGGTTTAAGGGAGACCCAGTACTTC
TRBV9	once	TRBD1	TRBJ1-2	CASSVEGQINYGYTF	TGTGCCAGCAGCGTAGAGGGACAGATTAACTATGGCTACACCTTC
TRBV20-1	-	-	TRBJ1-6	CSAEPGRSSYNSPLHF	TGCAGTGCTGAGCCGGGCCGAAGCTCCTATAATTCACCCCTCCACTTT
TRBV12-3/TRBV12-4	-	-	TRBJ1-1	CASRRMMNTEAFF	TGTGCCAGCAGGAGGATGATGAACACTGAAGCTTTCTTT
TRBV11-2	-	-	TRBJ2-3	CASSEAGADTQYF	TGTGCCAGCAGCGAAGCGGGTGCAGATACGCAGTATTTT
TRBV25-1	-	-	TRBJ2-3	CASSERRQASTDTQYF	TGTGCCAGCAGTGAAAGGCGACAGGCAAGCACAGATACGCAGTATTTT
TRBV29-1	few	-	TRBJ1-1	CSVGRPRGNTEAFF	TGCAGCGTTGGCCGACCCAGGGGGAACACTGAAGCTTTCTTT
TRBV29-1	many	-	TRBJ1-1	CSVQEGLNTEAFF	TGCAGCGTGCAGGAGGGTTTGAACACTGAAGCTTTCTTT
TRBV27	few	-	TRBJ1-5	CASRQSGPKNQPQHF	TGTGCCAGCCGCCAGTCTGGACCCAAGAATCAGCCCCAGCATTTT
TRBV14	many	-	TRBJ2-6	CASSLNRDPGANVLTF	TGTGCCAGCAGCCTTAACCGGGACCCTGGGGCCAACGTCCTGACTTTC
TRBV7-2	-	TRBD2	TRBJ2-3	CASSYRLAGTDTQYF	TGTGCCAGCAGCTACCGACTAGCGGGCACAGATACGCAGTATTTT
TRBV7-8	-	TRBD2	TRBJ2-1	CASRGLAGEGGEQFF	TGTGCCAGCAGGGGACTAGCGGGAGAGGGGGGTGAGCAGTTCTTC
TRBV9	-	TRBD2	TRBJ2-1	CASSVGGRASYNEQFF	TGTGCCAGCAGCGTGGGGGGGAGGGCCTCCTACAATGAGCAGTTCTTC
TRBV5-1	many	-	TRBJ2-1	CASSMGEAFYNEQFF	TGCGCCAGCAGTATGGGGGAGGCCTTCTACAATGAGCAGTTCTTC
TRBV5-5	few	-	TRBJ1-1	CASSGIGVNTEAFF	TGTGCCAGCAGCGGGATCGGTGTGAACACTGAAGCTTTCTTT
TRBV6-5	-	-	TRBJ2-1	CASSYSGTHNEQFF	TGTGCCAGCAGTTACTCCGGGACCCACAATGAGCAGTTCTTC
TRBV27	-	-	TRBJ2-5	CASSIHPRVGETQYF	TGTGCCAGCAGTATACATCCCAGGGTGGGGGAGACCCAGTACTTC
TRBV12-3/TRBV12-4	-	TRBD2	TRBJ2-5	CASSLVTSGRKTETQYF	TGTGCCAGCAGTTTAGTTACTAGCGGGAGGAAGACAGAGACCCAGTACTTC
TRBV5-1	-	-	TRBJ2-1	CASSSKSNEQFF	TGCGCCAGCAGCTCGAAGTCCAATGAGCAGTTCTTC
TRBV4-1	-	-	TRBJ1-4	CASSQDSDTKLFF	TGCGCCAGCAGCCAAGATTCAGATACGAAGCTGTTTTTT
TRBV20-1	few	-	TRBJ2-2	CSASRAGNTGELFF	TGCAGTGCTAGTCGGGCGGGGAACACCGGGGAGCTGTTTTTT
TRBV12-3/TRBV12-4	many	-	TRBJ1-1	CASSLGQGEAFF	TGCGCCAGCAGCTTGGGACAAGGTGAAGCTTTCTTT
TRBV3-1	-	TRBD2	TRBJ2-2	CASSYGLAGDYANTGELFF	TGTGCCAGCAGCTACGGACTAGCGGGAGATTACGCGAACACCGGGGAGCTGTTTTTT
TRBV29-1	-	-	TRBJ1-1	CSLGLPDMNTEAFF	TGCAGCTTGGGACTGCCCGACATGAACACTGAAGCTTTCTTT
TRBV10-3	-	-	TRBJ1-2	CAISPQTNYGYTF	TGTGCCATCAGCCCCCAGACTAACTATGGCTACACCTTC
TRBV5-1	many	-	TRBJ2-3	CASSSDRRLGPQYF	TGCGCCAGCAGCTCGGACCGCAGACTAGGTCCGCAGTATTTT
TRBV6-1	-	-	TRBJ2-2	CASSVGLSNTGELFF	TGTGCCAGCAGCGTGGGACTTTCTAACACCGGGGAGCTGTTTTTT
TRBV28	-	TRBD2	TRBJ2-1	CASSLWGEGPYNEQFF	TGTGCCAGCAGTTTATGGGGGGAGGGCCCCTACAATGAGCAGTTCTTC
TRBV20-1	few	TRBD1	TRBJ1-5	CSAEDRVSNQPQHF	TGCAGTGCCGAGGACAGGGTTAGCAATCAGCCCCAGCATTTT
TRBV11-2	-	-	TRBJ2-4	CASSLQVAKNIQYF	TGTGCCAGCAGCTTACAAGTAGCCAAAAACATTCAGTACTTC
TRBV9	-	TRBD2	TRBJ2-5	CASSVGTSGARETQYF	TGTGCCAGCAGCGTAGGGACTAGCGGGGCCAGGGAGACCCAGTACTTC
TRBV10-3	-	TRBD1	TRBJ2-5	CAISVGQAETQYF	TGTGCCATCAGTGTGGGACAGGCAGAGACCCAGTACTTC
TRBV10-3	-	-	TRBJ2-1	CAISPEAAGRNEQFF	TGTGCCATCAGTCCGGAGGCGGCAGGGAGGAATGAGCAGTTCTTC
TRBV14	few	TRBD2	TRBJ2-7	CASSRELAGGFYEQYF	TGTGCCAGCAGCCGCGAACTAGCGGGAGGTTTCTACGAGCAGTACTTC